Included here is one T cell receptor (beta chain) sequence, with context. Its antigen is not identified. CDR1 SGHRS and CDR2 YFSETQ come from the germline V gene. The CDR3 is 14 residues long. The V segment lost 2 bases and the J segment 4 bases; nucleotides outside the gene matches: 4. This sample is part of a study of T-cell memory formation after mild COVID-19. Overall study context: For the most part, TCR clusters were specific to one donor. Study-wide findings and caveats: The study found balanced CD4/CD8 in clones contracting day 15 to 85 and a CD4+ lean in later expanders.

5'RACE primed from the constant segment yielded TCR alpha and TCR beta cDNA libraries bearing sample barcodes and UMIs. One entry per CDR3 protein results from TCRdb running MiXCR on the 5' RACE reads. The sample gives roughly 42,000 distinct CDR3 sequences, 6% to 9.5% of which show up once; approximately 1.3% is in the top ten. This sequence originates from a man between 18 and 35 years old who had mild COVID-19 (a few samples of this study predate the infection). Cell type and time point are not known. The J gene is TRBJ1-2, the V gene TRBV5-1; TRBD1 matches at 8 bases. The sequencing input was PBMCs or a T cell subset sorted from them (not recorded which). CDR3 in DNA: TGCGCCAGCAGCTTTGCAGGGGGCCTCTATGGCTACACCTTC. Translating gives CASSFAGGLYGYTF. Full variable domain (remainder filled in from reference TRBV5-1 and TRBJ1-2): KAGVTQTPRYLIKTRGQQVTLSCSPISGHRSVSWYQQTPGQGLQFLFEYFSETQRNKGNFPGRFSGRQFSNSRSEMNVSTLELGDSALYLCASSFAGGLYGYTFGSGTRLTVV.